Listed here are 32 T cell receptor beta chains from one sample, sequenced in a study of OX40 agonist ivuxolimab in advanced cancers. The library was generated by the immunoSEQ multiplex PCR assay. TCRdb re-hosts the immuneACCESS table, in-frame sequences only. Its copies lack some clones; in the studies checked, an unresolved V gene accounts for under half of them, and the cause for the rest is not known. This sample has about 44,000 clones in its table, and roughly nine tenths of those were observed once. About 30% of the sample lies in the top ten. The specimen was CD4+ or CD8+ T cells sorted from blood, collected in a trial of the OX40 agonist ivuxolimab. These receptors came from an adult with an advanced solid tumor such as melanoma, head and neck, liver or kidney cancer.

This chain connects TRBV9 to TRBJ2-1; D may be TRBD2 (5 bases). The CDR3 is 16 residues long. Trimming cost V 0 bases and J 9 bases, with 19 bases left between them. The germline CDR1 and CDR2 sequences are SGDLS and YYNGEE. DNA of the CDR3: TGTGCCAGCAGCGTAGAAGGAGCGCCCCTCCGGGGTGAGCAGTTCTTC. This translates into CASSVEGAPLRGEQFF.

V and J are TRBV6-1 and TRBJ2-7; no clear D. The germline V gene encodes CDR1 MNHNS and CDR2 SASEGT. V lost 7 bases, J lost 6 bases, and 13 bases lay in between. There are 12 residues in the CDR3. The DNA for the CDR3 is TGTGCCAGCACCCCCGGATTTTCCGAGCAGTACTTC. This gives the protein CASTPGFSEQYF.

The chain employs TRBV7-9 and TRBJ2-2; maybe TRBD1 (5 bases). V lost 4 bases to trimming and J lost 6 bases, with 9 bases between them. The length of the CDR3 is 13 residues. Looked up from germline, CDR1 is SEHNR and CDR2 is FQNEAQ (reference sequence). CDR3 DNA: TGTGCCAGCAGCTCCGACAGTTCCGGGGAGCTGTTTTTT. Encoded protein: CASSSDSSGELFF.

The rearrangement uses TRBV6-1 and TRBJ1-3, with 7 bases matching TRBD1. V was clipped by 2 bases and J by 5 bases; unmatched bases: 9. Looked up from germline, CDR1 is MNHNS and CDR2 is SASEGT. CDR3 length: 16 residues. The CDR3 DNA reads TGTGCCAGCAGTGAACCGGTAGGACAGGCTCGAAACACCATATATTTT. It specifies CASSEPVGQARNTIYF.

The rearrangement uses TRBV5-5 and TRBJ1-4, with D perhaps matching TRBD1 (5 bases). This CDR3 contains 16 residues. V lost 4 bases to trimming and J lost 4 bases, with 17 bases between them. Looked up from germline, CDR1 is SGHKS and CDR2 is YYEKEE (reference sequence). The CDR3 coding sequence is TGTGCCAGCAGCCCAGAAGGTGCAGGGATTAATGAAAAACTGTTTTTT. This codes for CASSPEGAGINEKLFF.

V usage is TRBV5-6 and J usage is TRBJ2-7; 7 positions agree with TRBD1. The CDR3 contains 14 residues. Losses at the gene ends were 0 bases for V and 4 bases for J; bases not matched to a gene: 4. Germline V gives CDR1 SGHDT, CDR2 YYEEEE. The CDR3 DNA reads TGTGCCAGCAGCTTGGGACAGGGTCCTTACGAGCAGTACTTC. Amino acids: CASSLGQGPYEQYF.

The chain joins TRBV7-2 to TRBJ2-7, with D possibly matching TRBD1 (6 bases). The CDR3 consists of 15 residues. Germline V CDR1 and CDR2: SGHTA, FQGNSA. V was shortened by 3 bases and J by 3 bases, with 15 bases between the two germline ends. CDR3 bases: TGTGCCAGCAGCTTTGTGGGGGCAGTCTTCTACGAGCAGTACTTC. Translated: CASSFVGAVFYEQYF. The full variable domain, rest sourced from reference TRBV7-2 and TRBJ2-7, is GAGVSQSPSNKVTEKGKDVELRCDPISGHTALYWYRQSLGQGLEFLIYFQGNSAPDKSGLPSDRFSAERTGGSVSTLTIQRTQQEDSAVYLCASSFVGAVFYEQYFGPGTRLTVT.

The chain recombines TRBV4-3 with TRBJ2-1; tentatively, D is TRBD1 or TRBD2 (6 bases each). Germline V gene lookup returns CDR1 LGHNA and CDR2 YSLEER. The CDR3 spans 15 residues. V shed 4 bases and J shed 1 base, with 11 bases lying between them. The CDR3 sequence: CASSLKGGSYNEQFF. The CDR3 DNA reads TGCGCCAGCAGCCTTAAAGGGGGGTCCTACAATGAGCAGTTCTTC.

V usage is TRBV30 and J usage is TRBJ1-4; the D is unclear. CDR1 is GTSNPN, CDR2 SVGIG, per germline (reference sequence). The CDR3 has 12 residues. Trimming removed 8 bases from V and 7 bases from J, with 14 bases in between. This chain's CDR3 is CARQIPVEKLFF. The CDR3 region has the DNA TGTGCCCGCCAAATACCCGTTGAAAAACTGTTTTTT. Drawing the rest from reference TRBV30 and TRBJ1-4, the complete variable domain is SQTIHQWPATLVQPVGSPLSLECTVEGTSNPNLYWYRQAAGRGLQLLFYSVGIGQISSEVPQNLSASRPQDRQFILSSKKLLLSDSGFYLCARQIPVEKLFFGSGTQLSVL.

This clone was counted a single time. The chain is built from TRBV6-7 and TRBJ2-7; tentatively, D is TRBD1 or TRBD2 (7 bases each). TRBV6-7 counts as an open reading frame of uncertain function. The length of the CDR3 is 15 residues. V dropped 7 bases and J dropped 7 bases, with 23 bases sitting between them. The CDR3 protein is CASNTGASKGGEQYF. As DNA, the CDR3 is TGTGCCAGCAACACAGGGGCTTCAAAGGGGGGGGAGCAGTACTTC.

This chain connects TRBV28 to TRBJ2-5; D is unresolved. Deletions cut 2 bases from V and 4 bases from J, with 8 bases between. The CDR3 runs to 13 residues. Germline V lookup: CDR1 MDHEN, CDR2 SYDVKM. CDR3: CASSLNTLETQYF. CDR3 bases: TGTGCCAGCAGTTTAAATACGCTAGAGACCCAGTACTTC. Drawing the rest from reference TRBV28 and TRBJ2-5, the complete variable domain is DVKVTQSSRYLVKRTGEKVFLECVQDMDHENMFWYRQDPGLGLRLIYFSYDVKMKEKGDIPEGYSVSREKKERFSLILESASTNQTSMYLCASSLNTLETQYFGPGTRLLVL.

The genes are TRBV5-1 and TRBJ1-1; the D gene is possibly TRBD1 (6 bases). The CDR3 sequence is 15 residues long. The germline V gene encodes CDR1 SGHRS and CDR2 YFSETQ. Trimming took off 4 bases at V and 5 bases at J, with 18 bases between the two ends. CDR3 bases: TGCGCCAGCAGCGTGGAAGACAGGACAGAAACTGAAGCTTTCTTT. This codes for CASSVEDRTETEAFF.

This clone occurred many times. The V call is TRBV27, the J call TRBJ1-5, with 7 bases that match TRBD1. Trimming cost V 7 bases and J 2 bases; bases outside gene matches: 11. Germline CDR1 MNHEY, CDR2 SMNVEV (reference sequence). This CDR3 contains 16 residues. The chain's CDR3 is CASTDREIIRNQPQHF. CDR3 DNA sequence: TGTGCCAGCACTGACAGGGAGATTATACGCAATCAGCCCCAGCATTTT.

The chain recombines TRBV7-9 with TRBJ2-1; 11 bases line up with TRBD2. This CDR3 has 17 residues. Germline lookup yields CDR1 SEHNR and CDR2 FQNEAQ (reference sequence). Germline trimming cut 5 bases from V and 0 bases from J; bases unmatched to any gene: 6. The CDR3 here is CASSQSTSGSSYNEQFF. The CDR3 nucleotides are TGTGCCAGCAGCCAATCTACTAGCGGGAGCTCCTACAATGAGCAGTTCTTC.

The chain joins TRBV7-6 to TRBJ2-2; D might be TRBD2 (5 bases). From germline, CDR1 is SGHVS and CDR2 FNYEAQ. V lost 4 bases, J lost 1 base, and 10 bases lay in between. The CDR3 has 15 amino acids. The CDR3: CASSSYRENTGELFF. CDR3 sequence (DNA): TGTGCCAGCAGCTCCTACCGGGAGAACACCGGGGAGCTGTTTTTT.

This clone was counted once. The CDR3 coding sequence is TGTGCCAGCAGTTACACTCGACAGGCTACCTACAATGAGCAGTTCTTC. Encoded protein: CASSYTRQATYNEQFF. The genes are TRBV6-5 and TRBJ2-1; D may be TRBD1 (6 bases). Germline values: CDR1 MNHEY, CDR2 SVGAGI. CDR3 length equals 16 residues. Trimming left V 2 bases short and J 2 bases short, with 13 bases between.

The rearrangement links TRBV4-3 to TRBJ1-1; D gene ambiguous. Germline V gene lookup returns CDR1 LGHNA and CDR2 YSLEER. The CDR3 length is 15 residues. V lost 0 bases and J 3 bases, leaving 11 bases between the germline ends. The CDR3 spells CASSQDGTRDTEAFF. CDR3 coding DNA: TGCGCCAGCAGCCAAGACGGCACCCGGGACACTGAAGCTTTCTTT.

The rearrangement links TRBV9 to TRBJ2-5, with TRBD2 matching over 10 bases. This CDR3 is 15 amino acids long. Germline lookup yields CDR1 SGDLS and CDR2 YYNGEE. V gave up 0 bases and J gave up 5 bases; unmatched junction bases: 4. CDR3 in DNA: TGTGCCAGCAGCGTAGAAAATAGCGGGAGGGAGACCCAGTACTTC. Its translation is CASSVENSGRETQYF.

The V and J genes are TRBV27 and TRBJ1-2; 11 nucleotides align to TRBD1. CDR1 is MNHEY and CDR2 is SMNVEV in the germline V gene (reference sequence). V shed 0 bases, J shed 7 bases, and the junction held 4 bases outside the gene matches. This CDR3 region has 15 residues. The CDR3 nucleotides read TGTGCCAGCAGTTTATCGGGACAGGGGGGACTTGGCTACACCTTC. Translating gives CASSLSGQGGLGYTF.

The rearrangement uses TRBV7-9 and TRBJ1-1; D not resolved. There are 16 residues in the CDR3. Trimming stripped 1 base from V and 1 base from J, with 13 bases between. CDR1 is SEHNR, CDR2 FQNEAQ, per germline (reference sequence). The CDR3 sequence is CASSLDSRTENTEAFF. The CDR3 DNA follows: TGTGCCAGCAGCTTAGACTCGAGGACGGAGAACACTGAAGCTTTCTTT.

This chain links TRBV6-1 with TRBJ2-7; the match to TRBD1 covers 9 bases. This CDR3 comprises 13 residues. The V segment lost 6 bases and the J segment 5 bases; nucleotides outside the gene matches: 5. From germline, CDR1 is MNHNS and CDR2 SASEGT. CDR3 sequence (DNA): TGTGCCAGCAGCCTTACAGGGGGCCACGAGCAGTACTTC. Amino acids: CASSLTGGHEQYF.

This clone was detected once. The chain links TRBV7-9 to TRBJ2-3, with TRBD2 as a possible D gene (5 bases). With 1 base removed from V and 3 bases from J, the gap between germline ends came to 11 bases. Germline V CDR1 and CDR2: SEHNR, FQNEAQ (reference sequence). The CDR3 sequence is 15 residues long. The CDR3 spells CASSLGLRETDTQYF. The CDR3 bases are TGTGCCAGCAGCTTAGGACTTCGGGAAACAGATACGCAGTATTTT.

This chain connects TRBV27 to TRBJ1-1; 10 bases agree with TRBD1. V was pared by 2 bases and J by 5 bases, with 5 bases of the junction left unmatched. The CDR3 is 15 residues long. Germline V gene lookup returns CDR1 MNHEY and CDR2 SMNVEV (reference sequence). CDR3 residues: CASSLGDRGRTEAFF. The CDR3 nucleotides are TGTGCCAGCAGTTTAGGAGACAGGGGGCGAACTGAAGCTTTCTTT.

The chain joins TRBV4-2 to TRBJ2-7; 9 nucleotides line up with TRBD1. This CDR3 spans 15 amino acids. Germline CDR1 LGHNA, CDR2 YNFKEQ. J lost 3 bases, V lost 4 bases, and 7 bases had no gene match. CDR3 in amino acids: CASSRNRGLIYEQYF. The DNA of the CDR3 is TGTGCCAGCAGCCGCAACAGGGGGCTGATCTACGAGCAGTACTTC.

The chain joins TRBV11-2 to TRBJ2-2; possible D gene TRBD1, 6 bases. The CDR3 sequence is 13 residues long. Germline lookup yields CDR1 SGHAT and CDR2 FQNNGV. V lost 7 bases and J 5 bases, leaving 11 bases between the germline ends. CDR3 in DNA: TGTGCCAGCACCCGGACAGTAACCGGGGAGCTGTTTTTT. It codes for CASTRTVTGELFF.

The chain links TRBV2 to TRBJ1-1; possibly TRBD1 for D (5 bases). This CDR3 region has 14 residues. Trimming left V 3 bases short and J 5 bases short, with 13 bases between. Looked up from germline, CDR1 is SNHLY and CDR2 is FYNNEI. In DNA, the CDR3 is TGTGCCAGCAGTGACTCGGGGGGAGGAACTGAAGCTTTCTTT. Residues: CASSDSGGGTEAFF.

The genes are TRBV7-3 and TRBJ2-7, with D possibly being TRBD2 (5 bases). Trimming left V 2 bases short and J 5 bases short, with 13 bases between. The germline V gene encodes CDR1 SGHTA and CDR2 FQGTGA. The CDR3 covers 14 residues. CDR3 DNA sequence: TGTGCCAGCAGCTTACTCGCGGGTGGGGACGAGCAGTACTTC. It specifies CASSLLAGGDEQYF.

The DNA of the CDR3 is TGTGCCAGCAGCTTGCGGGGGTTGGGAGATCAGCCCCAGCATTTT. Residues: CASSLRGLGDQPQHF. This chain uses TRBV5-8 with TRBJ1-5; TRBD1 is a possible D gene (5 bases). Germline V gene sequence: CDR1 SGHTS, CDR2 YDEGEE. The CDR3 runs 15 residues. V shed 1 base and J shed 5 bases, with 13 bases lying between them.

A single count supports this clone. The rearrangement joins TRBV13 to TRBJ2-2; 12 bases map to TRBD2. V shed 5 bases, J shed 3 bases, and the junction held 1 base outside the gene matches. The CDR3 has 15 amino acids. In germline, CDR1 is PRHDT, CDR2 FYEKMQ (reference sequence). Here the CDR3 reads CASSPSGRDTGELFF. CDR3 coding DNA: TGTGCCAGCAGCCCTAGCGGGAGGGACACCGGGGAGCTGTTTTTT. The full variable domain, completed using reference TRBV13 and TRBJ2-2, is AAGVIQSPRHLIKEKRETATLKCYPIPRHDTVYWYQQGPGQDPQFLISFYEKMQSDKGSIPDRFSAQQFSDYHSELNMSSLELGDSALYFCASSPSGRDTGELFFGEGSRLTVL.

This chain links TRBV27 with TRBJ1-4; D remains ambiguous. Trimming took off 3 bases at V and 7 bases at J, with 12 bases between the two ends. Germline V gene data show CDR1 as MNHEY and CDR2 as SMNVEV (reference sequence). The CDR3 is 14 residues long. CDR3 protein: CASSFVARSEKLFF. CDR3 nucleotide sequence: TGTGCCAGCAGTTTCGTGGCGAGGAGTGAAAAACTGTTTTTT.

The V gene is TRBV5-6, the J gene TRBJ2-1, with D possibly TRBD2 on 5 matching bases. V gave up 0 bases and J gave up 5 bases, with 9 bases separating them. This CDR3 contains 14 residues. CDR1 is SGHDT and CDR2 is YYEEEE in the germline V gene. The CDR3 is CASSLDWTHNEQFF. CDR3 nucleotides: TGTGCCAGCAGCTTGGATTGGACTCACAATGAGCAGTTCTTC.

The chain carries TRBV27 and TRBJ2-7; 8 nucleotides line up with TRBD2. The CDR3 has 15 residues. Germline V gene lookup returns CDR1 MNHEY and CDR2 SMNVEV (reference sequence). With 2 bases clipped from V and 2 bases from J, the junction kept 5 bases outside the gene matches. The CDR3 nucleotides read TGTGCCAGCAGTTTAGAACGGGAGGGAACCTACGAGCAGTACTTC. This gives the protein CASSLEREGTYEQYF.